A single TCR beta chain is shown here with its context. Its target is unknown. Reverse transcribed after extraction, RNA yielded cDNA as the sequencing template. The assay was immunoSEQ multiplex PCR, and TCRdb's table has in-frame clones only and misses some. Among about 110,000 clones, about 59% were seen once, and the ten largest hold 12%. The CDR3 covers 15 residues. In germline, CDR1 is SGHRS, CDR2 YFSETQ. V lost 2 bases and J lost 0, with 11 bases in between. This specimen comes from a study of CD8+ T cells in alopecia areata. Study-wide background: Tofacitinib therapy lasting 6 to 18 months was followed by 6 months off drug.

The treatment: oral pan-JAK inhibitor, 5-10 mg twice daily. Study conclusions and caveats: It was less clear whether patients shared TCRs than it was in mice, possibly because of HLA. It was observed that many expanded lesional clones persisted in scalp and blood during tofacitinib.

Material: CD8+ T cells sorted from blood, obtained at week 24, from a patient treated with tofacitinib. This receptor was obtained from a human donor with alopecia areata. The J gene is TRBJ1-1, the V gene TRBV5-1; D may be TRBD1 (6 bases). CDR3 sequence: CASSLETGLNTEAFF. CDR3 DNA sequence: TGCGCCAGCAGCTTAGAGACAGGATTGAACACTGAAGCTTTCTTT.